This is a list of T cell receptor beta chains from one sample in a study of blood T cell repertoires in COVID-19. The assay was immunoSEQ multiplex PCR, and TCRdb's table has in-frame clones only and misses some. The sample lists approximately 94,000 clones, about 88% occurring once. Sequenced: peripheral blood. These receptors all stem from a man aged 25-40 years in a cohort sampled during active COVID-19. The CDR3 runs from the conserved cysteine through the conserved F or W. Each record gives: V gene, clone size, J gene, D gene, CDR3 protein, CDR3 DNA. A D gene is named only where the DNA matches it firmly. The size field is filled for only some rows; it gives once, few, many or a size class.

>TRBV27|.|TRBJ2-1|TRBD2
CASSSGLAGGFEQFF
TGTGCCAGCAGTTCTGGACTAGCGGGGGGGTTTGAGCAGTTCTTC
>TRBV6-1|.|TRBJ1-5|TRBD1
CASSEGDRVDQPQHF
TGTGCCAGCAGTGAAGGGGACAGGGTCGATCAGCCCCAGCATTTT
>TRBV4-1|.|TRBJ1-4|TRBD1
CASSPGQFNEKLFF
TGCGCCAGCAGCCCGGGACAGTTTAATGAAAAACTGTTTTTT
>TRBV5-4|.|TRBJ1-3|.
CASSLSGGIGNTIYF
TGTGCCAGCAGCTTGTCGGGGGGGATTGGAAACACCATATATTTT
>TRBV11-3|few|TRBJ2-1|TRBD2
CASSLDAGAYNEQFF
TGTGCCAGCAGCTTAGATGCGGGGGCCTACAATGAGCAGTTCTTC
>TRBV11-1|few|TRBJ1-2|TRBD1
CASSSGQGAANYGYTF
TGTGCCAGCAGCTCGGGACAGGGGGCCGCTAACTATGGCTACACCTTC
>TRBV19|.|TRBJ2-7|TRBD1
CASSWGQTYEQYF
TGTGCCAGTAGTTGGGGACAGACCTACGAGCAGTACTTC
>TRBV5-4|.|TRBJ2-7|TRBD1
CASSYGQGAYEQYF
TGTGCCAGCAGCTACGGACAGGGGGCTTACGAGCAGTACTTC
>TRBV30|few|TRBJ1-5|TRBD1
CAWSSGGSRGRPQHF
TGTGCCTGGAGTTCAGGGGGCAGCAGGGGAAGGCCCCAGCATTTT
>TRBV7-9|once|TRBJ1-1|.
CASNRKRNTEAFF
TGTGCCAGCAACCGAAAGCGGAACACTGAAGCTTTCTTT
>TRBV30|.|TRBJ2-3|TRBD2
CAWSVTSGVTDTQYF
TGTGCCTGGAGTGTAACTAGCGGGGTCACAGATACGCAGTATTTT
>TRBV27|.|TRBJ1-6|.
CASSLRGSPLHF
TGTGCCAGCAGTTTAAGGGGTTCACCCCTCCACTTT
>TRBV18|.|TRBJ1-6|TRBD1
CASSPGTGGDNSPLHF
TGTGCCAGCTCACCAGGGACAGGGGGCGATAATTCACCCCTCCACTTT
>TRBV5-1|.|TRBJ2-1|TRBD2
CASMMDSSGGEQFF
TGCGCCAGCATGATGGACTCCAGCGGGGGTGAGCAGTTCTTC
>TRBV6-5|.|TRBJ1-1|.
CASQGRHTEAFF
TGTGCCTCCCAGGGCAGACACACTGAAGCTTTCTTT
>TRBV2|few|TRBJ1-2|.
CASSGDVGYTF
TGTGCCAGCAGTGGAGATGTTGGCTACACCTTC
>TRBV15|.|TRBJ2-5|TRBD1
CATSRGQGAGETQYF
TGTGCCACCAGCAGAGGACAGGGGGCCGGTGAGACCCAGTACTTC
>TRBV11-2|.|TRBJ2-7|.
CASTSGGQQYF
TGTGCCAGCACCTCAGGGGGGCAGCAGTACTTC
>TRBV7-2|.|TRBJ2-7|.
CASSSDPFSSEQYF
TGTGCCAGCAGCTCCGACCCCTTTAGCTCCGAGCAGTACTTC
>TRBV7-8|.|TRBJ2-7|.
CASSLEQVYEQYF
TGTGCCAGCAGCTTAGAGCAGGTCTACGAGCAGTACTTC
>TRBV7-2|few|TRBJ2-7|.
CASSLLSGFSEQYF
TGTGCCAGCAGCTTATTGTCAGGGTTCTCCGAGCAGTACTTC
>TRBV19|.|TRBJ2-6|.
CASSRTGTSGANVLTF
TGTGCCAGTAGCCGTACAGGGACCTCTGGGGCCAACGTCCTGACTTTC
>TRBV25-1|.|TRBJ1-1|.
CASSESGARFTEAFF
TGTGCCAGCAGTGAATCAGGGGCCAGATTCACTGAAGCTTTCTTT
>TRBV4-1|.|TRBJ1-2|TRBD1
CASSPSIDRGYGYTF
TGCGCCAGCAGCCCCAGCATTGACAGGGGCTATGGCTACACCTTC
>TRBV15|once|TRBJ2-2|TRBD2
CATRSGVITGELFF
TGTGCCACCCGTAGCGGGGTGATCACCGGGGAGCTGTTTTTT
>TRBV10-3|once|TRBJ1-3|.
CAISEQAVSGNTIYF
TGTGCCATCAGTGAACAGGCTGTCTCTGGAAACACCATATATTTT
>TRBV6-4|.|TRBJ2-3|.
CASSRGPETGTQYF
TGTGCCAGCAGTAGGGGCCCCGAAACAGGTACGCAGTATTTT
>TRBV7-2|.|TRBJ2-3|.
CASSLGTGRADTQYF
TGTGCCAGCAGCTTAGGGACAGGGAGGGCGGATACGCAGTATTTT
>TRBV18|.|TRBJ2-5|.
CASSPTIQETQYF
TGTGCCAGCTCACCGACTATTCAAGAGACCCAGTACTTC
>TRBV7-2|.|TRBJ2-1|.
CASSLAMSSYNEQFF
TGTGCCAGCAGCTTAGCAATGAGCTCCTACAATGAGCAGTTCTTC
>TRBV24-1|.|TRBJ2-1|TRBD2
CATSGSGGYNEQFF
TGTGCCACCAGTGGTAGCGGGGGGTACAATGAGCAGTTCTTC
>TRBV28|.|TRBJ2-7|TRBD1
CASSSGTGGYEQYF
TGTGCCAGCAGTTCAGGGACAGGGGGCTACGAGCAGTACTTC
>TRBV12-3/TRBV12-4|.|TRBJ1-5|TRBD1
CASSGTGNQPQHF
TGTGCCAGCAGCGGGACAGGCAATCAGCCCCAGCATTTT
>TRBV5-4|once|TRBJ1-1|.
CASSWGGQNTEAFF
TGTGCCAGCAGCTGGGGGGGCCAGAACACTGAAGCTTTCTTT
>TRBV5-5|.|TRBJ2-5|TRBD1
CASSLFGTGGGGDF
TGTGCCAGCAGCTTGTTCGGGACAGGGGGCGGTGGCGACTTC
>TRBV7-9|once|TRBJ1-3|.
CASELSSGNTIYF
TGTGCCAGCGAACTGAGCTCTGGAAACACCATATATTTT
>TRBV6-5|.|TRBJ1-1|.
CASMLDGNTEAFF
TGTGCCAGCATGTTAGATGGGAACACTGAAGCTTTCTTT
>TRBV2|once|TRBJ1-2|.
CASSGTLNYGYTF
TGTGCCAGCAGTGGGACACTTAACTATGGCTACACCTTC
>TRBV18|.|TRBJ1-2|TRBD1
CASSPFNWDSDYGYTF
TGTGCCAGCTCACCATTCAATTGGGACAGTGACTATGGCTACACCTTC